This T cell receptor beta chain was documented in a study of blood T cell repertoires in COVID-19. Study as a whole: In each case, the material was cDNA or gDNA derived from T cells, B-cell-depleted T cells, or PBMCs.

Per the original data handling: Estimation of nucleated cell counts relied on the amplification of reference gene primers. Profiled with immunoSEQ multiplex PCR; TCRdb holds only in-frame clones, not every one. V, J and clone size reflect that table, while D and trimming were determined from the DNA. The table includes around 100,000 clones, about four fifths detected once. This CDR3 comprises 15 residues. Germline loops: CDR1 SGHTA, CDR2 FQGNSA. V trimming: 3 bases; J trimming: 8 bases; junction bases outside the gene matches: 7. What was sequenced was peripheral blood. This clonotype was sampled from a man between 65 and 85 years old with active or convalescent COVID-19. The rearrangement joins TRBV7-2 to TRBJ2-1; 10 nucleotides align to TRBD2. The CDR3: CASSLGAGGYDEQFF. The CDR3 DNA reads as TGTGCCAGCAGCTTGGGAGCGGGGGGGTACGATGAGCAGTTCTTC. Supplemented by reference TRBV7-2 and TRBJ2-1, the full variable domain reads GAGVSQSPSNKVTEKGKDVELRCDPISGHTALYWYRQSLGQGLEFLIYFQGNSAPDKSGLPSDRFSAERTGGSVSTLTIQRTQQEDSAVYLCASSLGAGGYDEQFFGPGTRLTVL.